The 21 T cell receptor beta chains presented below share a single source sample, sequenced in a study of T cells in Graves' hyperthyroidism and ophthalmopathy. Amplified regions were TCR beta CDR3 sequences from RNA transcripts. A set of HTBI primers served as the primers for a first-round RT-PCR of the TCR CDR3. TCRdb itself ran the multiplex PCR reads through MiXCR, one entry per CDR3 protein. This sample carries about 270,000 distinct CDR3 sequences, approximately 21% of them seen once, and the ten largest clones take roughly 60%. Input material: blood. These receptors originate from a man aged 25-45 years with Graves' ophthalmopathy.

The table lists this clonotype with many counts. The chain employs TRBV4-2 and TRBJ1-2; tentatively, D is TRBD1 (6 bases). Germline assignment: CDR1 LGHNA and CDR2 YNFKEQ. The CDR3 has 14 amino acids. V shed 4 bases and J shed 6 bases, with 15 bases lying between them. Here the CDR3 reads CASSPRRGPDGYTF. CDR3 DNA sequence: TGTGCCAGCAGCCCCCGGCGGGGGCCTGATGGCTACACCTTC.

This chain links TRBV11-2 with TRBJ2-5; TRBD1 matches at 8 bases. CDR1 SGHAT and CDR2 FQNNGV come from the germline V gene. The V gene end was trimmed by 5 bases and the J gene end by 5 bases; junction bases not matched to a gene: 4. The CDR3 length is 13 residues. Here the CDR3 reads CASSAYRGETQYF. The CDR3 DNA reads as TGTGCCAGCAGCGCATACAGGGGGGAGACCCAGTACTTC.

This clonotype was seen repeatedly, ten times or more. This chain joins TRBV20-1 and TRBJ2-7; 9 positions match TRBD2. The CDR3 length is 17 residues. Germline CDR1 is DFQATT and CDR2 is SNEGSKA (reference sequence). Trimming cost V 2 bases and J 0 bases; bases outside gene matches: 11. The chain's CDR3 is CSARFPTSGFFSYEQYF. The CDR3 nucleotides read TGCAGTGCTAGATTTCCGACTAGCGGCTTCTTCTCCTACGAGCAGTACTTC.

This clonotype has just a few counts. At one end the junction does not follow the germline gene, possibly because of a read error. The rearrangement links TRBV20-1 to TRBJ2-2; possibly TRBD1 for D (5 bases). Germline V gives CDR1 DFQATT, CDR2 SNEGSKA (reference sequence). The CDR3 loop spans 13 amino acids. Here the CDR3 reads CSAVRVDTRELFF. The CDR3 DNA is TGCAGTGCAGTCAGGGTGGACACCCGGGAGCTGTTTTTT.

This clonotype was detected a few times. In DNA form, the CDR3 reads TGTGCCACCAGTGAAGGGACGTCCGAGCAGTACTTC. The encoded protein is CATSEGTSEQYF. The genes are TRBV24-1 and TRBJ2-7, with D perhaps assigned TRBD1 or TRBD2 (5 bases each). The germline gives CDR1 KGHDR, CDR2 SFDVKD. V lost 4 bases and J lost 6, with 9 bases in between. The CDR3 loop spans 12 amino acids.

This clonotype has only a few counts. The chain is built from TRBV5-6 and TRBJ2-7; 10 positions agree with TRBD2. Losses at the gene ends were 5 bases for V and 5 bases for J; bases not matched to a gene: 7. The CDR3 contains 14 residues. CDR1 and CDR2 from the germline V gene are SGHDT and YYEEEE. The CDR3 DNA follows: TGTGCCAGCAGTATAGCGGGAGGAATCAACGAGCAGTACTTC. This codes for CASSIAGGINEQYF.

The gene calls are TRBV30 and TRBJ1-2, with 7 positions matching TRBD1. V shed 2 bases and J 6 bases; nucleotides not matched to a gene: 6. Germline CDR1 is GTSNPN and CDR2 is SVGIG (reference sequence). This CDR3 comprises 13 residues. CDR3 region: CAWSRTGAHGYTF. DNA for the CDR3: TGTGCCTGGAGTCGAACAGGGGCGCATGGCTACACCTTC. The full variable domain, its missing parts supplied by reference TRBV30 and TRBJ1-2, is SQTIHQWPATLVQPVGSPLSLECTVEGTSNPNLYWYRQAAGRGLQLLFYSVGIGQISSEVPQNLSASRPQDRQFILSSKKLLLSDSGFYLCAWSRTGAHGYTFGSGTRLTVV.

V usage is TRBV20-1 and J usage is TRBJ1-1; D is uncertain. The germline V gene has CDR1 DFQATT and CDR2 SNEGSKA (reference sequence). Deletions cut 0 bases from V and 3 bases from J, with 11 bases between. The CDR3 sequence is 14 residues long. CDR3 sequence reads: CSARDPRADTEAFF. CDR3 coding DNA: TGCAGTGCTAGAGATCCACGTGCCGACACTGAAGCTTTCTTT.

The rearrangement links TRBV20-1 to TRBJ2-3; 7 nucleotides align to TRBD1. Germline CDR1 and CDR2: DFQATT and SNEGSKA (reference sequence). CDR3 length: 14 residues. After removal of 3 bases from V and 5 bases from J, the junction contained 8 bases not matched to a gene. The CDR3 bases are TGCAGTGCTAGCCGGGACAGCCTTATAGATACGCAGTATTTT. Translation gives CSASRDSLIDTQYF.

This clonotype occurred a few times. V usage is TRBV2 and J usage is TRBJ2-3; weak D call: TRBD1 (6 bases). V was shortened by 0 bases and J by 6 bases, with 16 bases between the two germline ends. The CDR3 has 16 amino acids. The germline CDR1 and CDR2 sequences are SNHLY and FYNNEI. CDR3 sequence reads: CASSEAGAGTSDTQYF. The CDR3 DNA reads TGTGCCAGCAGTGAAGCGGGGGCAGGGACGAGTGATACGCAGTATTTT.

In its sample, this clonotype was seen once. The rearrangement joins TRBV11-2 to TRBJ2-2; D unclear. Germline CDR1 reads SGHAT; CDR2 reads FQNNGV. The CDR3 loop spans 14 amino acids. The ends were cut back, 1 base at V and 3 bases at J, with 6 bases in the middle. DNA for the CDR3: TGTGCCAGCAGCTTAGGAGGACACACCGGGGAGCTGTTTTTT. This sequence encodes CASSLGGHTGELFF.

This clonotype came up many times. The chain uses TRBV18 and TRBJ1-1, with D unclear. The V end was cut by 0 bases, the J end by 5 bases, with 7 bases between. The CDR3 runs to 13 residues. The germline V gene encodes CDR1 KGHSH and CDR2 LQKENI. The CDR3: CASSPPGNTEAFF. In DNA form, the CDR3 reads TGTGCCAGCTCACCACCGGGCAATACTGAAGCTTTCTTT. Combining the CDR3 with reference TRBV18 and TRBJ1-1 gives the whole variable domain NAGVMQNPRHLVRRRGQEARLRCSPMKGHSHVYWYRQLPEEGLKFMVYLQKENIIDESGMPKERFSAEFPKEGPSILRIQQVVRGDSAAYFCASSPPGNTEAFFGQGTRLTVV.

The chain combines TRBV20-1 with TRBJ2-5; perhaps TRBD1 as D (6 bases). Trimming left V 6 bases short and J 0 bases short, with 17 bases between. Per the germline V gene, CDR1 is DFQATT and CDR2 is SNEGSKA (reference sequence). The CDR3 sequence is 15 residues long. The chain's CDR3 is CSAPSLTGYQETQYF. CDR3 in DNA: TGCAGTGCCCCATCTCTTACAGGGTACCAAGAGACCCAGTACTTC.

Turning to this clonotype: A read error may produce the germline difference seen at one junction end. V and J are TRBV10-1 and TRBJ1-4; no reliable D call. CDR3 size: 15 residues. Germline CDR1 and CDR2: WNHNN and SYGVQD (reference sequence). CDR3 DNA: TGCGCCGGCAGTTGGGAAAGGCGGACTAATGAAAAACTGTTTTTT. It is translated as CAGSWERRTNEKLFF.

The V and J genes are TRBV24-1 and TRBJ2-3; 11 bases align to TRBD2. The CDR3 is 17 amino acids. The V segment lost 4 bases and the J segment 5 bases; nucleotides outside the gene matches: 10. Per germline, CDR1 KGHDR and CDR2 SFDVKD. CDR3 DNA: TGTGCCACCAGTGAGACTGAGACTAGCGGGACAGTAGATACGCAGTATTTT. Translation: CATSETETSGTVDTQYF.

Remarks on this clonotype: A much larger clone lies one base from this, so it may be a read error. V gene TRBV20-1 combines with J gene TRBJ2-3; D may be TRBD1 (6 bases). The CDR3 runs 15 residues. Trimming shortened V by 1 base and J by 3 bases, and 14 bases separated the two germline ends. CDR1 and CDR2 from the germline V gene are DFQATT and SNEGSKA (reference sequence). CDR3: CSARGQAGRTDTQYF. CDR3 coding DNA: TGCAGTGCTAGAGGACAGGCCGGGCGGACAGATACGCAGTATTTT.

This clonotype was detected many times. The chain combines TRBV11-2 with TRBJ2-7; 7 nucleotides match TRBD2. This CDR3 region has 15 residues. Losses at the gene ends were 6 bases for V and 3 bases for J; bases not matched to a gene: 11. The V gene's germline CDR1 is SGHAT and CDR2 FQNNGV. The CDR3 loop is CASRDRGGGNYEQYF. In DNA form, the CDR3 reads TGTGCCAGCAGAGATCGTGGGGGGGGGAACTACGAGCAGTACTTC.

This clonotype was seen repeatedly, ten times or more. The V and J genes are TRBV11-3 and TRBJ1-4; possibly TRBD1 for D (6 bases). Germline-derived CDR1 and CDR2 are SGHNT and YENEEA. V shed 6 bases and J shed 7 bases, with 12 bases lying between them. The CDR3 contains 13 residues. CDR3 loop: CASSLQGTEKLFF. For the CDR3, the DNA is TGTGCCAGCAGTTTACAGGGCACTGAAAAACTGTTTTTT.

To note about this clonotype: The junction departs from the called germline gene at one end, perhaps through a read error. V is TRBV7-7 and J is TRBJ2-1, with 13 bases identical to TRBD2. The CDR3 contains 19 residues. The germline V gene has CDR1 SSHAT and CDR2 FNYEAQ (reference sequence). The CDR3 region has the DNA TGTGCTAGCAGCTTAGTCATCCGGGGACTAGCGGGACGAGAGAATGAGCAGTTCTTC. It yields the protein CASSLVIRGLAGRENEQFF.

The chain couples TRBV7-9 to TRBJ2-1, with 8 bases that match TRBD1. Germline V gene data show CDR1 as SEHNR and CDR2 as FQNEAQ (reference sequence). V lost 3 bases to trimming and J lost 7 bases; unmatched junction nucleotides: 8. The CDR3 runs to 15 residues. The DNA for the CDR3 is TGTGCCAGCAGCTTCATCAGGGGGCAAGTAAATGAGCAGTTCTTC. Its protein product is CASSFIRGQVNEQFF.

The sample holds many counts of this clonotype. The rearrangement uses TRBV28 and TRBJ2-7; D gene unclear. This CDR3 region has 12 residues. Germline assignment: CDR1 MDHEN and CDR2 SYDVKM. V lost 6 bases and J 6 bases, leaving 12 bases between the germline ends. CDR3 sequence: CASSPGLGEQYF. The CDR3 nucleotides are TGTGCCAGCAGCCCGGGTCTCGGCGAGCAGTACTTC.